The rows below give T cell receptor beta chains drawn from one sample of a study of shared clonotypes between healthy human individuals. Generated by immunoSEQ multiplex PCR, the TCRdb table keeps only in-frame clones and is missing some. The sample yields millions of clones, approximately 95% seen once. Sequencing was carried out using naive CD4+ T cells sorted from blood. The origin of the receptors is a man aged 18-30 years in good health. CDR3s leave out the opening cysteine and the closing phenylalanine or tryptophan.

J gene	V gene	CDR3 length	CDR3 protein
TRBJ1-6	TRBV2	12	ASSEMVGGSPLH
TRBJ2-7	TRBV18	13	ASSPGHENSYEQY
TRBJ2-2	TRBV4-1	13	ASSLTDPPVGELF
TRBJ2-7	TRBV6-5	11	ASSSFSPYEQY
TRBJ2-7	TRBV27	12	ASSYRDRASEQY
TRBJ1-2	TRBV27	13	ASSKQGATNYGYT
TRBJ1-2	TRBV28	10	ASSLGDYGYT
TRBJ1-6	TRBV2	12	ASSDLTGGSPLH
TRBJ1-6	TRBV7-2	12	ASSSGQLNSPLH
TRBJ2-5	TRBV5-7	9	EGGIQETQY
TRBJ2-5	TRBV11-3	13	ASSHSRTGQETQY
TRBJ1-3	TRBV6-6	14	ASSSRTGRIENTIY
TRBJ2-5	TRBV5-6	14	ASSLGLAGVQETQY
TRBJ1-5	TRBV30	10	AYNRDNQPQH
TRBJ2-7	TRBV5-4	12	ASSRRGSSYEQY
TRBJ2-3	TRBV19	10	ASRDITDTQY
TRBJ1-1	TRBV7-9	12	ASSLSGMNTEAF
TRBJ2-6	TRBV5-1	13	ASSEQGTGANVLT
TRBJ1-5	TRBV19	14	ASSIGQGLGNQPQH
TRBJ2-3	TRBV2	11	ASRTSGRDTQY
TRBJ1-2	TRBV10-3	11	AIRETGGHGYT
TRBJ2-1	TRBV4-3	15	ASSQEYRDRGYNEQF
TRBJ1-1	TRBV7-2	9	ASTQGVEAF
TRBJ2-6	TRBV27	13	ASSLLGSGANVLT
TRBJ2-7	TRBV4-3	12	ASSQALGAYEQY
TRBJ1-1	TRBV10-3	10	ATLGLNTEAF
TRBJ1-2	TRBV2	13	ASSLLGQGSEGYT
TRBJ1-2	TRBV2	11	ASSVEEFNGYT
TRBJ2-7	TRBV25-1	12	ASSKSVSGYEQY
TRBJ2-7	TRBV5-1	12	ASSSTGGSGEQY
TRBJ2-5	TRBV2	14	ASSAGLAIESETQY
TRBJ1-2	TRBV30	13	AWSVLVGRAVGYT
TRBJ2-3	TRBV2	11	ASSERPPVTQY
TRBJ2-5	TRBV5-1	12	ASSLGSRPETQY
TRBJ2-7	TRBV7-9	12	ASSLNRVPYEQY
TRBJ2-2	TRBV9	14	ASSMTSGTTSGELF
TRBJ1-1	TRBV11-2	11	ASNPPMNTEAF
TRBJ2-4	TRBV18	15	ASSPGTSGLAKNIQY
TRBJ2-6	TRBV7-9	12	ASTESSGANVLT
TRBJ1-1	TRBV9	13	ASSVGTEMNTEAF
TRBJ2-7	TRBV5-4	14	ASSTAKDRASYEQY
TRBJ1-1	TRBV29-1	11	SVGGRLNTEAF
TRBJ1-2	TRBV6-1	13	ASSEGGAPDYGYT
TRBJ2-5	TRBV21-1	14	ASSKAWSGSQETQY
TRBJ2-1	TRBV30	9	AWSATVGQF
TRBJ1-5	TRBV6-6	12	ASRGNRDQQPQH
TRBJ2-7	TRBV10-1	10	ASSALGGEQY
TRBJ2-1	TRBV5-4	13	ASSLGDTLTRRQF
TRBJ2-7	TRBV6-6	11	ASRGPSTYEQY
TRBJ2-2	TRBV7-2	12	ASSPTFGSGELF
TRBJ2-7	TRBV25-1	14	ASSDPPGLLTYEQY
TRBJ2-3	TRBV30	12	AWTPGTVTDTQY
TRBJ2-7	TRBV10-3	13	AISGGQGFHYEQY
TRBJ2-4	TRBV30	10	AWSPLGGIQY